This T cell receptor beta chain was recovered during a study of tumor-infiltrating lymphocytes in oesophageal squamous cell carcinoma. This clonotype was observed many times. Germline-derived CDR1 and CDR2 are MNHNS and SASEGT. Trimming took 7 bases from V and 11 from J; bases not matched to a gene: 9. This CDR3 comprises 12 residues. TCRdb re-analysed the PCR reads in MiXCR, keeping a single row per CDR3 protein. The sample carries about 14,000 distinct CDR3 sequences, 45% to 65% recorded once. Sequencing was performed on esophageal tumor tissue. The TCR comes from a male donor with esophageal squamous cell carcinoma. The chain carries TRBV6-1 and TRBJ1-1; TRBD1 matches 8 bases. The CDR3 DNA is TGTGCCAGCAATTCCGGACAGGGAAAGGCTTTCTTT. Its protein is CASNSGQGKAFF.